The 29 T cell receptor beta chains below all came from one sample that was sequenced in a study of shared clonotypes between healthy human individuals (dated by TCRdb to the early 2020s). Receptor libraries were prepared by the immunoSEQ multiplex PCR assay. TCRdb mirrors the immuneACCESS table, restricted to in-frame sequences. Some clones are absent from its copies; in checked studies, under half trace to an unresolved V gene, and the reason for the others is unknown. In this sample the table shows approximately 320,000 clones, about nine tenths of which occur a single time. Roughly 15% of the sample is in the top ten clones. Sequencing input: memory CD8+ T cells sorted from blood. The sample's cell subset or site, from its label and the paper: CD45RO+ cells pooled with CCR7-negative TemRA cells. These TCRs come from a man younger than 35 in good health.

The chain links TRBV10-3 to TRBJ1-2; 9 positions agree with TRBD1. V shed 6 bases and J 8 bases; nucleotides not matched to a gene: 10. Germline V lookup: CDR1 ENHRY, CDR2 SYGVKD. The CDR3 has 14 residues. CDR3 DNA: TGTGCCATCAGCCTAGCGGGACAGGGCTACGGCTACACCTTC. This encodes CAISLAGQGYGYTF.

This chain joins TRBV6-1 and TRBJ2-7, with 8 bases matching TRBD1. Germline V lookup: CDR1 MNHNS, CDR2 SASEGT. V gave up 6 bases and J gave up 3 bases; unmatched junction bases: 7. This CDR3 comprises 14 residues. The CDR3 loop is CASSPTGVLYEQYF. DNA of the CDR3: TGTGCCAGCAGCCCGACAGGGGTACTCTACGAGCAGTACTTC.

In this sample, this clone turned up once. The J gene is TRBJ2-5, the V gene TRBV7-9, with D perhaps matching TRBD1 (5 bases). CDR3 length: 15 amino acids. From germline, CDR1 is SEHNR and CDR2 FQNEAQ (reference sequence). The V gene lost 1 base and the J gene lost 0 bases, with 9 bases spanning the gap. For the CDR3, the DNA is TGTGCCAGCAGCTTAGTATCAGGGTACCAAGAGACCCAGTACTTC. This sequence encodes CASSLVSGYQETQYF.

The chain carries TRBV7-9 and TRBJ1-6, with D possibly TRBD1 on 5 matching bases. This CDR3 spans 13 amino acids. V dropped 5 bases and J dropped 9 bases, with 11 bases sitting between them. Germline CDR1 reads SEHNR; CDR2 reads FQNEAQ (reference sequence). CDR3 region: CASSPTEGSPLHF. The CDR3 nucleotides are TGTGCCAGCAGCCCGACAGAGGGTTCACCCCTCCACTTT.

The rearrangement uses TRBV7-8 and TRBJ2-7; unclear D gene. The CDR3 length is 15 residues. Trimming took off 2 bases at V and 2 bases at J, with 13 bases between the two ends. Germline CDR1 is SGHVS and CDR2 is FQNEAQ. The CDR3 coding sequence is TGTGCCAGCAGCTTATCGACGGACCCCGCCTACGAGCAGTACTTC. It is translated as CASSLSTDPAYEQYF.

The rearrangement links TRBV9 to TRBJ2-1; D is undetermined. V lost 3 bases and J 0 bases, leaving 13 bases between the germline ends. Germline CDR1 reads SGDLS; CDR2 reads YYNGEE. This CDR3 has 16 residues. In DNA form, the CDR3 reads TGTGCCAGCAGCGGCATCATAGTGAGCTCCTACAATGAGCAGTTCTTC. Residues: CASSGIIVSSYNEQFF.

This chain connects TRBV7-8 to TRBJ1-4; 7 bases agree with TRBD1. The CDR3 sequence is 16 residues long. V dropped 8 bases and J dropped 0; count of bases not matched to a gene: 9. Germline lookup yields CDR1 SGHVS and CDR2 FQNEAQ. CDR3 amino acids: CASLLGRGATNEKLFF. In nucleotides, the CDR3 is TGTGCCAGCCTACTCGGCAGGGGGGCAACTAATGAAAAACTGTTTTTT.

The gene calls are TRBV4-1 and TRBJ2-3; no clear D. The length of the CDR3 is 16 residues. Per germline, CDR1 MGHRA and CDR2 YSYEKL. Trimming removed 0 bases from V and 6 bases from J, with 16 bases in between. This chain's CDR3 is CASSQDWEAEVDTQYF. Written as DNA, the CDR3 is TGCGCCAGCAGCCAAGATTGGGAAGCTGAGGTGGATACGCAGTATTTT.

This clone was observed once. The J gene is TRBJ1-5, the V gene TRBV25-1, with D tentatively TRBD1 (6 bases). Germline V gene data show CDR1 as MGHDK and CDR2 as SYGVNS. The CDR3 totals 15 residues. The germline V and J ends were trimmed by 5 bases and 0 bases, with 11 bases remaining between them. The DNA for the CDR3 is TGTGCCAGCAGTCTGGGGGCGGATAGCAATCAGCCCCAGCATTTT. This encodes CASSLGADSNQPQHF.

CDR3 coding DNA: TGTGCCAGCAGCGTCTCGGACAGCGCTACACCCTCTGGGGCCAACGTCCTGACTTTC. Its protein is CASSVSDSATPSGANVLTF. V is TRBV13 and J is TRBJ2-6, with D perhaps TRBD1 (6 bases). V dropped 5 bases and J dropped 0 bases, with 20 bases sitting between them. CDR1 and CDR2 (germline): PRHDT, FYEKMQ (reference sequence). The CDR3 sequence is 19 residues long.

This chain uses TRBV7-9 with TRBJ1-4, with D possibly TRBD1 on 5 matching bases. The germline V gene has CDR1 SEHNR and CDR2 FQNEAQ (reference sequence). V was shortened by 5 bases and J by 1 base, with 11 bases between the two germline ends. The CDR3 consists of 15 residues. CDR3 bases: TGTGCCAGCAGCCACCCGGGGGAAACTAATGAAAAACTGTTTTTT. It encodes CASSHPGETNEKLFF.

This clone is a singleton in its sample. J is TRBJ2-1 and V is TRBV7-9; the D call may be TRBD1 or TRBD2 (6 bases each). The germline V gene has CDR1 SEHNR and CDR2 FQNEAQ (reference sequence). The CDR3 totals 13 residues. The germline V and J ends were trimmed by 2 bases and 7 bases, with 9 bases remaining between them. CDR3 sequence: CASSLTGANEQFF. The CDR3 region has the DNA TGTGCCAGCAGCTTAACGGGGGCTAATGAGCAGTTCTTC. Looking up the rest from reference TRBV7-9 and TRBJ2-1 gives the full variable domain: DTGVSQNPRHKITKRGQNVTFRCDPISEHNRLYWYRQTLGQGPEFLTYFQNEAQLEKSRLLSDRFSAERPKGSFSTLEIQRTEQGDSAMYLCASSLTGANEQFFGPGTRLTVL.

This chain uses TRBV6-4 with TRBJ1-1; D perhaps matches TRBD1 (5 bases). CDR3 length: 14 residues. Germline CDR1 is MRHNA and CDR2 is SNTAGT. The germline V and J ends were trimmed by 2 bases and 4 bases, with 11 bases remaining between them. DNA for the CDR3: TGTGCCAGCAGTGACGGCCTGAGGGGCACTGAAGCTTTCTTT. Its translation is CASSDGLRGTEAFF.

About this clone itself: A junction boundary mismatches the germline segment, possibly from a read error. This chain's CDR3 is CASSQITGTSVF. CDR3 bases: TGTGCCAGCAGCCAGATCACCGGGACTTCTGTCTTC. This chain joins TRBV11-2 and TRBJ2-7, with D perhaps matching TRBD2 (6 bases). CDR1 and CDR2 (germline): SGHAT, FQNNGV. The CDR3 is made up of 12 amino acids. Supplemented by reference TRBV11-2 and TRBJ2-7, the full variable domain reads EAGVAQSPRYKIIEKRQSVAFWCNPISGHATLYWYQQILGQGPKLLIQFQNNGVVDDSQLPKDRFSAERLKGVDSTLKIQPAKLEDSAVYLCASSQITGTSVFGPGTRLTVT.

The chain carries TRBV5-1 and TRBJ2-1; D is unclear. CDR1 is SGHRS and CDR2 is YFSETQ in the germline V gene. The length of the CDR3 is 14 residues. With 2 bases removed from V and 1 base from J, the gap between germline ends came to 7 bases. The CDR3 here is CASSFGISYNEQFF. In DNA, the CDR3 is TGCGCCAGCAGCTTCGGCATTTCCTACAATGAGCAGTTCTTC.

The chain recombines TRBV4-1 with TRBJ2-5; TRBD1 matches 7 bases. The CDR3 sequence is 15 residues long. Trimming took 5 bases from V and 2 from J; bases not matched to a gene: 8. Looked up from germline, CDR1 is MGHRA and CDR2 is YSYEKL. In nucleotides, the CDR3 is TGCGCCAGCAGCGAAACCCCGGGACAGCAAGAGACCCAGTACTTC. As protein: CASSETPGQQETQYF.

The chain couples TRBV6-5 to TRBJ2-2; 10 nucleotides align to TRBD2. The CDR3 covers 16 residues. CDR1 is MNHEY, CDR2 SVGAGI, per germline. With V trimmed by 2 bases and J by 7 bases, 7 bases remained unmatched. The chain's CDR3 is CASSYGAGGQGGELFF. CDR3 sequence (DNA): TGTGCCAGCAGTTACGGAGCGGGGGGGCAAGGCGGGGAGCTGTTTTTT.

In its sample, this clone was seen once. The same CDR3 can be traced to other DNA sequences in this sample. The rearrangement uses TRBV5-4 and TRBJ2-7; D is ambiguous. CDR3 length: 12 amino acids. Between the trimmed V and J ends, which lost 2 bases and 4 bases, there was a span of 7 bases. Germline CDR1 is SGHNT and CDR2 is YYREEE (reference sequence). CDR3 sequence reads: CASSLLGYEQYF. The CDR3 bases are TGTGCCAGCAGCTTATTAGGGTACGAGCAGTACTTC.

This clone turned up a few times. The chain couples TRBV29-1 to TRBJ1-2; D might be TRBD1 (5 bases). In germline, CDR1 is SQVTM, CDR2 ANQGSEA. The CDR3 spans 13 residues. Trimming removed 0 bases from V and 3 bases from J, with 8 bases in between. CDR3 sequence reads: CSVEERGDYGYTF. CDR3 nucleotide sequence: TGCAGCGTTGAAGAAAGGGGTGACTATGGCTACACCTTC. Variable domain in full (rest from reference TRBV29-1 and TRBJ1-2): SAVISQKPSRDICQRGTSLTIQCQVDSQVTMMFWYRQQPGQSLTLIATANQGSEATYESGFVIDKFPISRPNLTFSTLTVSNMSPEDSSIYLCSVEERGDYGYTFGSGTRLTVV.

V and J are TRBV27 and TRBJ1-1; 8 positions agree with TRBD1. V was pared by 6 bases and J by 0 bases, with 9 bases of the junction left unmatched. The CDR3 is 16 amino acids. CDR1 and CDR2 from the germline V gene are MNHEY and SMNVEV (reference sequence). The CDR3 region has the DNA TGTGCCAGCAGCCCATCGACAGGGGTTCTGAACACTGAAGCTTTCTTT. Translated: CASSPSTGVLNTEAFF.

This clone was picked up a small number of times. The chain has TRBV5-4 and TRBJ1-2; D is undetermined. This CDR3 is built from 15 residues. Deletions cut 0 bases from V and 0 bases from J, with 9 bases between. The germline V gene has CDR1 SGHNT and CDR2 YYREEE (reference sequence). The CDR3 bases are TGTGCCAGCAGCTTGGAACAGCGTGCTAACTATGGCTACACCTTC. This gives the protein CASSLEQRANYGYTF.

This sequence joins TRBV14 and TRBJ2-2; D is uncertain. The CDR3 length is 18 residues. Germline V gene data show CDR1 as SGHDN and CDR2 as FVKESK. Trimming took 0 bases from V and 0 from J, leaving 14 bases between them. CDR3 protein: CASSQDRKLPSNTGELFF. CDR3 bases: TGTGCCAGCAGCCAAGATAGAAAACTTCCCTCGAACACCGGGGAGCTGTTTTTT.

This clone was counted between two and nine times. The chain uses TRBV6-1 and TRBJ2-1; D uncertain. Trimming left V 8 bases short and J 0 bases short, with 8 bases between. The CDR3 is 13 residues long. Looked up from germline, CDR1 is MNHNS and CDR2 is SASEGT. The CDR3 here is CASDASSYNEQFF. In DNA, the CDR3 is TGTGCCAGCGACGCGAGCTCCTACAATGAGCAGTTCTTC.

This clone was observed a single time. A read error may account for a junction end that differs from germline. J is TRBJ2-7 and V is TRBV4-1, with TRBD2 matching 11 bases. This CDR3 region has 14 residues. The V gene's germline CDR1 is MGHRA and CDR2 YSYEKL. CDR3 region: CASSQDQLAGDSHF. CDR3 DNA: TGCGCCAGCAGCCAAGATCAACTAGCGGGAGACTCGCACTTC.

V gene TRBV11-2 combines with J gene TRBJ2-7; possibly TRBD2 for D (6 bases). Trimming left V 1 base short and J 2 bases short, with 9 bases between. The CDR3 spans 14 residues. Per germline, CDR1 SGHAT and CDR2 FQNNGV. CDR3 nucleotide sequence: TGTGCCAGCAGCTTAGGATCGGGGGCCTACGAGCAGTACTTC. Translated: CASSLGSGAYEQYF.

The rearrangement links TRBV4-3 to TRBJ2-7; 7 nucleotides line up with TRBD1. V dropped 4 bases and J dropped 0; count of bases not matched to a gene: 12. There are 17 residues in the CDR3. CDR1 is LGHNA and CDR2 is YSLEER in the germline V gene. CDR3: CASSLFRDRVNSYEQYF. The CDR3 DNA is TGCGCCAGCAGCCTATTTAGGGACAGAGTAAACTCCTACGAGCAGTACTTC.

Of note for this clone: The same CDR3 is also encoded by other DNA sequences in this sample. The chain employs TRBV11-2 and TRBJ2-5; 11 nucleotides agree with TRBD2. V lost 2 bases to trimming and J lost 4 bases; unmatched junction nucleotides: 3. Germline CDR1 SGHAT, CDR2 FQNNGV. CDR3 length: 15 amino acids. DNA for the CDR3: TGTGCCAGCAGCTTACTAGCGGGGGGCGGAGAGACCCAGTACTTC. Translation gives CASSLLAGGGETQYF. The entire variable domain, with the rest obtained from reference TRBV11-2 and TRBJ2-5, is as follows: EAGVAQSPRYKIIEKRQSVAFWCNPISGHATLYWYQQILGQGPKLLIQFQNNGVVDDSQLPKDRFSAERLKGVDSTLKIQPAKLEDSAVYLCASSLLAGGGETQYFGPGTRLLVL.

The genes are TRBV27 and TRBJ2-4; no firm D call. This CDR3 spans 15 amino acids. From germline, CDR1 is MNHEY and CDR2 SMNVEV (reference sequence). Trimming took 1 base from V and 0 from J, leaving 7 bases between them. The CDR3 sequence is CASSLLGLAKNIQYF. CDR3 bases: TGTGCCAGCAGTTTATTGGGCCTAGCCAAAAACATTCAGTACTTC.

This sequence joins TRBV21-1 and TRBJ2-7; the table names TRBD2, a call not compared with the DNA. TRBV21-1 is a listed pseudogene. The CDR3 totals 12 residues. The DNA for the CDR3 is TGTGCCAGCAGCAAAATACTCCACGAGCAGTACTTC. Protein sequence: CASSKILHEQYF.